This T cell receptor beta chain is drawn from a study of immune evolution from preneoplasia to lung adenocarcinoma. V was pared by 0 bases and J by 2 bases, with 5 bases between. The CDR3 runs 13 residues. Per germline, CDR1 GTSNPN and CDR2 SVGIG (reference sequence). Sequenced by immunoSEQ multiplex PCR; TCRdb stores in-frame clones only, minus some. The profile covers 7,500 or so clones, with approximately 73% appearing a single time and over 6.5% taken by the ten largest. This chain links TRBV30 with TRBJ1-3; D not resolved. Sequenced material: FFPE atypical adenomatous hyperplasia tissue from the lung. Subset denoted: atypical adenomatous hyperplasia (AAH), lung preneoplasia. The receptor comes from a donor older than 65 with lung adenocarcinoma. Some clones in this sample may be carry-over from other donors' samples. CDR3: CAWSVPAGNTIYF. For the CDR3, the DNA is TGTGCCTGGAGTGTGCCCGCTGGAAACACCATATATTTT.